The 27 T cell receptor beta chains given below trace back to one sample, sequenced in a study of siplizumab effects on memory and regulatory T cells. Clones were sequenced by immunoSEQ multiplex PCR, and TCRdb holds only the in-frame ones, with some missing. This sample has 100,000 or so clones, with around 90% found just once. Specimen: non-Treg CD4+ T cells sorted from blood. All receptors come from a human donor in good health.

The chain couples TRBV30 to TRBJ2-5, with D possibly TRBD1 on 7 matching bases. Germline-derived CDR1 and CDR2 are GTSNPN and SVGIG (reference sequence). Between the trimmed V and J ends, which lost 8 bases and 2 bases, there was a span of 9 bases. This CDR3 has 11 amino acids. CDR3 loop: CAAGQQETQYF. CDR3 nucleotides: TGTGCCGCGGGACAGCAAGAGACCCAGTACTTC.

The chain has TRBV28 and TRBJ1-2, with 8 nucleotides matching TRBD1. This CDR3 comprises 15 residues. Germline trimming cut 2 bases from V and 5 bases from J; bases unmatched to any gene: 7. In germline, CDR1 is MDHEN, CDR2 SYDVKM. Here the CDR3 reads CASSLGGQGHYGYTF. CDR3 DNA sequence: TGTGCCAGCAGTTTAGGCGGACAGGGTCATTATGGCTACACCTTC.

This chain connects TRBV28 to TRBJ2-5, with 11 bases identical to TRBD1. The J segment lost 6 bases and the V segment lost 6 bases, leaving 9 bases of the junction unmatched. This CDR3 comprises 15 residues. Germline values: CDR1 MDHEN, CDR2 SYDVKM. The chain's CDR3 is CASRPPGQGVKTQYF. DNA for the CDR3: TGTGCCAGCAGACCCCCGGGACAGGGGGTCAAGACCCAGTACTTC.

V usage is TRBV7-2 and J usage is TRBJ2-6, with 7 bases matching TRBD1. The V and J ends lost 6 bases and 0 bases, in that order; junction bases with no gene match: 11. Germline values: CDR1 SGHTA, CDR2 FQGNSA. This CDR3 spans 18 amino acids. The CDR3 coding sequence is TGTGCCAGCAGGCTTTCTGGGACAGCTAGCTCTGGGGCCAACGTCCTGACTTTC. It encodes CASRLSGTASSGANVLTF.

The V gene is TRBV19, the J gene TRBJ2-5; 15 bases match TRBD2. The length of the CDR3 is 17 residues. From germline, CDR1 is LNHDA and CDR2 SQIVND (reference sequence). V lost 6 bases and J lost 0; bases outside the gene matches: 5. CDR3 loop: CASSGLAGGRDQETQYF. CDR3 nucleotide sequence: TGTGCCAGTAGCGGACTAGCGGGAGGGCGGGACCAAGAGACCCAGTACTTC.

The chain uses TRBV30 and TRBJ2-1; no clear D gene. Trimming pared 2 bases from V and 7 bases from J, leaving 9 bases between. Germline CDR1 is GTSNPN and CDR2 is SVGIG (reference sequence). The CDR3 runs 12 residues. The DNA of the CDR3 is TGTGCCTGGAGTCCCCGGAATAATGAGCAGTTCTTC. Translated: CAWSPRNNEQFF.

The CDR3 protein is CASSQPTRGPTNEKLFF. DNA for the CDR3: TGCGCCAGCAGCCAGCCTACCAGGGGCCCTACTAATGAAAAACTGTTTTTT. This chain connects TRBV4-1 to TRBJ1-4, with D possibly being TRBD1 (6 bases). The CDR3 contains 17 residues. Per germline, CDR1 MGHRA and CDR2 YSYEKL. V lost 3 bases to trimming and J lost 2 bases, with 16 bases between them.

The chain has TRBV14 and TRBJ1-1; D ambiguous. The CDR3 sequence is 12 residues long. Germline V gives CDR1 SGHDN, CDR2 FVKESK. The V end lost 1 base, the J end lost 8 bases, and 8 bases lay between the germline ends. CDR3 bases: TGTGCCAGCAGCCAAGTGGAGCAGGAAGCTTTCTTT. Encoded protein: CASSQVEQEAFF. The full variable domain, its missing parts supplied by reference TRBV14 and TRBJ1-1, is EAGVTQFPSHSVIEKGQTVTLRCDPISGHDNLYWYRRVMGKEIKFLLHFVKESKQDESGMPNNRFLAERTGGTYSTLKVQPAELEDSGVYFCASSQVEQEAFFGQGTRLTVV.

V is TRBV7-2 and J is TRBJ2-3; possibly TRBD2 for D (6 bases). The germline CDR1 and CDR2 sequences are SGHTA and FQGNSA. The CDR3 has 15 amino acids. V lost 0 bases and J lost 6, with 13 bases in between. The CDR3 bases are TGTGCCAGCAGCTTAGCGGGGGGTAGTTGGGATACGCAGTATTTT. Its protein product is CASSLAGGSWDTQYF. The whole variable domain, filled in from reference TRBV7-2 and TRBJ2-3, reads GAGVSQSPSNKVTEKGKDVELRCDPISGHTALYWYRQSLGQGLEFLIYFQGNSAPDKSGLPSDRFSAERTGGSVSTLTIQRTQQEDSAVYLCASSLAGGSWDTQYFGPGTRLTVL.

The genes are TRBV28 and TRBJ2-1; D might be TRBD1 or TRBD2, each matching 5 bases. The V and J ends lost 3 bases and 11 bases respectively, with 38 bases between them. This CDR3 spans 21 amino acids. CDR1 MDHEN and CDR2 SYDVKM come from the germline V gene. The CDR3 DNA is TGTGCCAGCAGTTTCGGTCTCGACGACAGCAAAGGAATCGGGCAACCCGGGAAGCAGTTCTTC. Amino acid sequence: CASSFGLDDSKGIGQPGKQFF.

The gene calls are TRBV15 and TRBJ2-1; D perhaps matches TRBD1 (6 bases). The CDR3 is made up of 18 amino acids. The V gene's germline CDR1 is LNHNV and CDR2 YYDKDF (reference sequence). The germline V and J ends were trimmed by 1 base and 4 bases, with 20 bases remaining between them. The CDR3 DNA sequence: TGTGCCACCAGCAGAGTTCGAGTAGGGACAAGGAGTTACAATGAGCAGTTCTTC. This sequence encodes CATSRVRVGTRSYNEQFF.

The chain employs TRBV28 and TRBJ2-1, with TRBD2 matching 11 bases. Looked up from germline, CDR1 is MDHEN and CDR2 is SYDVKM. Unmatched junction bases numbered 2, after V lost 6 bases and J lost 4 bases. This CDR3 is 14 amino acids long. CDR3 DNA: TGTGCCAGCAGCAGACTAGCGGGGTACAATGAGCAGTTCTTC. It is translated as CASSRLAGYNEQFF.

The chain is built from TRBV19 and TRBJ2-2; 8 bases match TRBD2. J lost 4 bases, V lost 10 bases, and 8 bases had no gene match. The CDR3 has 14 amino acids. Germline values: CDR1 LNHDA, CDR2 SQIVND (reference sequence). The CDR3 protein is CATRGGGGTGELFF. DNA of the CDR3: TGTGCCACCCGGGGGGGCGGGGGCACCGGGGAGCTGTTTTTT.

This clone has a single count. The chain employs TRBV7-9 and TRBJ1-4; no clear D. This CDR3 is 15 amino acids long. Trimming removed 1 base at V and 5 bases at J, with 11 bases between. CDR1 is SEHNR, CDR2 FQNEAQ, per germline (reference sequence). The CDR3, as DNA: TGTGCCAGCAGCTTAGATTTTGTAGGGAATGAAAAACTGTTTTTT. It translates to CASSLDFVGNEKLFF.

The genes are TRBV5-1 and TRBJ2-3; D might be TRBD2 (7 bases). The CDR3 is 16 amino acids. V dropped 1 base and J dropped 0 bases, with 12 bases sitting between them. Germline V CDR1 and CDR2: SGHRS, YFSETQ. CDR3 sequence: CASSLTGRGSTDTQYF. The CDR3 DNA is TGCGCCAGCAGCTTGACAGGGAGGGGGAGCACAGATACGCAGTATTTT. Together with reference TRBV5-1 and TRBJ2-3, the CDR3 gives the full variable domain: KAGVTQTPRYLIKTRGQQVTLSCSPISGHRSVSWYQQTPGQGLQFLFEYFSETQRNKGNFPGRFSGRQFSNSRSEMNVSTLELGDSALYLCASSLTGRGSTDTQYFGPGTRLTVL.

V is TRBV19 and J is TRBJ1-5; tentative D call: TRBD1 (5 bases). Trimming cost V 0 bases and J 7 bases, with 13 bases left between them. CDR1 is LNHDA and CDR2 is SQIVND in the germline V gene (reference sequence). CDR3 size: 15 residues. The CDR3 is CASSIEGRGRQPQHF. CDR3 sequence (DNA): TGTGCCAGTAGTATAGAGGGCCGGGGCCGGCAGCCCCAGCATTTT.

The rearrangement joins TRBV5-1 to TRBJ2-7; possibly TRBD1 for D (6 bases). Germline loops: CDR1 SGHRS, CDR2 YFSETQ. Between the trimmed V and J ends, which lost 4 bases and 3 bases, there was a span of 11 bases. The length of the CDR3 is 13 residues. This chain's CDR3 is CASSRTAHYEQYF. The DNA of the CDR3 is TGCGCCAGCAGCCGGACAGCACACTACGAGCAGTACTTC.

This clone is a singleton in its sample. The chain couples TRBV7-9 to TRBJ1-4, with D uncertain. The V gene lost 2 bases and the J gene lost 3 bases, with 10 bases spanning the gap. Germline CDR1 and CDR2: SEHNR and FQNEAQ (reference sequence). CDR3 length: 15 amino acids. The chain's CDR3 is CASSLQPAANEKLFF. CDR3 coding DNA: TGTGCCAGCAGCTTACAACCGGCAGCTAATGAAAAACTGTTTTTT.

The CDR3: CASSVIGRGQSSGNTIYF. CDR3 DNA: TGTGCCAGCAGTGTTATCGGTAGGGGTCAGAGCTCTGGAAACACCATATATTTT. The rearrangement uses TRBV28 and TRBJ1-3, with TRBD1 as a possible D gene (5 bases). The germline CDR1 and CDR2 sequences are MDHEN and SYDVKM. Deletions cut 5 bases from V and 0 bases from J, with 20 bases between. This CDR3 is built from 18 residues.

The chain's CDR3 is CAWRRTSYEQYF. As DNA, the CDR3 is TGTGCCTGGAGGAGGACCTCCTACGAGCAGTACTTC. The chain couples TRBV30 to TRBJ2-7; D call uncertain. Trimming took off 3 bases at V and 0 bases at J, with 6 bases between the two ends. The CDR3 runs to 12 residues. In germline, CDR1 is GTSNPN, CDR2 SVGIG (reference sequence).

The rearrangement joins TRBV9 to TRBJ1-1; D unclear. Germline-derived CDR1 and CDR2 are SGDLS and YYNGEE. The length of the CDR3 is 19 residues. V was trimmed by 0 bases and J by 5 bases, leaving 26 bases between them. The DNA for the CDR3 is TGTGCCAGCAGCGTAGATAAACCTCTTAATGCCCCAAACGGGACTGAAGCTTTCTTT. Amino acids: CASSVDKPLNAPNGTEAFF.

This chain connects TRBV28 to TRBJ1-1; 10 nucleotides line up with TRBD1. From germline, CDR1 is MDHEN and CDR2 SYDVKM. The CDR3 sequence is 18 residues long. V trimming: 6 bases; J trimming: 0 bases; junction bases outside the gene matches: 13. The CDR3 DNA reads TGTGCCAGCAGCCGCCCTCGACAGGGGGCTGGTATGAACACTGAAGCTTTCTTT. Its protein is CASSRPRQGAGMNTEAFF.

V usage is TRBV5-4 and J usage is TRBJ2-2; 12 nucleotides line up with TRBD2. The germline CDR1 and CDR2 sequences are SGHNT and YYREEE (reference sequence). The CDR3 extends over 17 amino acids. Germline trimming cut 3 bases from V and 6 bases from J; bases unmatched to any gene: 9. This CDR3 is CASSSGLAGPPAGELFF. The CDR3, as DNA: TGTGCCAGCAGCTCCGGACTAGCGGGGCCGCCGGCCGGGGAGCTGTTTTTT.

The gene calls are TRBV5-1 and TRBJ2-7, with D perhaps matching TRBD2 (5 bases). Trimming left V 2 bases short and J 2 bases short, with 14 bases between. The germline gives CDR1 SGHRS, CDR2 YFSETQ. The CDR3 has 15 residues. In DNA form, the CDR3 reads TGCGCCAGCAGCTTAGGGAGACGGACCGCCTACGAGCAGTACTTC. It specifies CASSLGRRTAYEQYF. Complete variable domain (other parts from reference TRBV5-1 and TRBJ2-7): KAGVTQTPRYLIKTRGQQVTLSCSPISGHRSVSWYQQTPGQGLQFLFEYFSETQRNKGNFPGRFSGRQFSNSRSEMNVSTLELGDSALYLCASSLGRRTAYEQYFGPGTRLTVT.

The V and J genes are TRBV9 and TRBJ1-4; no clear D gene. This CDR3 has 13 residues. Germline assignment: CDR1 SGDLS and CDR2 YYNGEE. Trimming left V 3 bases short and J 4 bases short, with 7 bases between. CDR3 residues: CASSETGNEKLFF. CDR3 sequence (DNA): TGTGCCAGCAGCGAGACTGGTAATGAAAAACTGTTTTTT.

The rearrangement uses TRBV6-1 and TRBJ1-1; no clear D. The V end was cut by 3 bases, the J end by 0 bases, with 8 bases between. There are 14 residues in the CDR3. CDR1 is MNHNS, CDR2 SASEGT, per germline. The CDR3 loop is CASSEAVLNTEAFF. Here the CDR3 DNA reads TGTGCCAGCAGTGAGGCAGTACTGAACACTGAAGCTTTCTTT.

This sequence joins TRBV6-5 and TRBJ1-6, with D uncertain. The CDR3 is 14 amino acids. Germline V gives CDR1 MNHEY, CDR2 SVGAGI. Trimming left V 6 bases short and J 7 bases short, with 13 bases between. Here the CDR3 DNA reads TGTGCCAGCAGCCTCCGGGGAAGGAATTCACCCCTCCACTTT. This gives the protein CASSLRGRNSPLHF.